Presented here are 14 T cell receptor beta chains from one specimen sequenced in a study of Ad26.COV2.S vaccination and SARS-CoV-2 variants. This table comes from immunoSEQ multiplex PCR, and its TCRdb copy is limited to in-frame clones, with some not included. The table shows roughly 450,000 clones, with 90% occurring only once. Treatment given: roughly 19 received Ad26.COV2.S at low or high dose, single or two shots; a few received placebo; per-sample allocation not given. Following the first vaccine or placebo injection, samples were taken on day 63. The specimen comprised peripheral blood, sampled in a trial of Ad26.COV2.S vaccine versus placebo. These receptors were taken from a person between 18 and 60 years old who received the Ad26.COV2.S COVID-19 vaccine or a placebo.

The CDR3 sequence is CSATELAGLGTQYF. The CDR3 DNA follows: TGCAGCGCCACGGAACTAGCGGGGCTAGGGACCCAGTACTTC. The genes are TRBV29-1 and TRBJ2-5; TRBD2 agrees at 10 bases. V lost 7 bases, J lost 7 bases, and 12 bases stayed unmatched. Germline-derived CDR1 and CDR2 are SQVTM and ANQGSEA. The CDR3 sequence is 14 residues long. The full variable domain, rest sourced from reference TRBV29-1 and TRBJ2-5, is SAVISQKPSRDICQRGTSLTIQCQVDSQVTMMFWYRQQPGQSLTLIATANQGSEATYESGFVIDKFPISRPNLTFSTLTVSNMSPEDSSIYLCSATELAGLGTQYFGPGTRLLVL.

The rearrangement uses TRBV3-1 (or the pseudogene TRBV3-2) and TRBJ2-4; 13 positions agree with TRBD2. Germline values: CDR1 LGHDT, CDR2 YNNKEL (reference sequence). Trimming took 1 base from V and 6 from J; bases not matched to a gene: 18. The CDR3 length is 21 residues. Written as DNA, the CDR3 is TGTGCCAGCAGCCAAGGTGGACACTGGACTAGCGGGAGTTCGGGGTTAAACATTCAGTACTTC. Protein product: CASSQGGHWTSGSSGLNIQYF.

J is TRBJ1-6 and V is TRBV6-5, with TRBD1 matching 12 bases. V lost 7 bases, J lost 11 bases, and 6 bases stayed unmatched. The CDR3 runs to 14 residues. Germline-derived CDR1 and CDR2 are MNHEY and SVGAGI. CDR3 amino acids: CASTAGQGATPLHF. CDR3 nucleotides: TGTGCCAGCACCGCGGGACAGGGGGCTACACCCCTCCACTTT.

This rearrangement joins TRBV5-5 to TRBJ2-2; 10 bases are shared with TRBD1. Germline lookup yields CDR1 SGHKS and CDR2 YYEKEE (reference sequence). This CDR3 is built from 16 residues. The V and J ends lost 1 base and 3 bases, in that order; junction bases with no gene match: 3. The CDR3 DNA follows: TGTGCCAGCAGCTTGAGGGACAGGGGCGACACCGGGGAGCTGTTTTTT. Amino acids: CASSLRDRGDTGELFF.

This clone was detected a few times. Here the CDR3 DNA reads TGTGCCAGCAGCGTAGTAGGCCAGATGGACGGGGAGCTGTTTTTT. Translated, it gives CASSVVGQMDGELFF. This sequence joins TRBV9 and TRBJ2-2; no clear D gene. V shed 0 bases and J shed 7 bases, with 13 bases lying between them. CDR3 size: 15 residues. Germline V gives CDR1 SGDLS, CDR2 YYNGEE.

J is TRBJ2-3 and V is TRBV18, with 9 bases matching TRBD2. The V and J ends lost 1 base and 3 bases, in that order; junction bases with no gene match: 5. CDR3 length: 16 amino acids. CDR1 KGHSH and CDR2 LQKENI come from the germline V gene. CDR3 amino acids: CASSPQGTSGTDTQYF. Written as DNA, the CDR3 is TGTGCCAGCTCACCACAGGGTACTAGCGGGACAGATACGCAGTATTTT. Filled out from reference TRBV18 and TRBJ2-3, the complete variable domain reads NAGVMQNPRHLVRRRGQEARLRCSPMKGHSHVYWYRQLPEEGLKFMVYLQKENIIDESGMPKERFSAEFPKEGPSILRIQQVVRGDSAAYFCASSPQGTSGTDTQYFGPGTRLTVL.

The chain has TRBV4-3 and TRBJ2-1; D is unresolved. Germline loops: CDR1 LGHNA, CDR2 YSLEER. The CDR3 length is 13 residues. Trimming shortened V by 3 bases and J by 2 bases, and 5 bases separated the two germline ends. CDR3 protein: CASSQGTYNEQFF. In DNA, the CDR3 is TGCGCCAGCAGCCAGGGGACCTACAATGAGCAGTTCTTC.

The V and J genes are TRBV2 and TRBJ2-7; D is possibly TRBD1 (5 bases). This CDR3 comprises 15 residues. CDR1 and CDR2 from the germline V gene are SNHLY and FYNNEI. Deletions cut 1 base from V and 2 bases from J, with 12 bases between. CDR3 loop: CASSEGAGLTYEQYF. Here the CDR3 DNA reads TGTGCCAGCAGTGAAGGGGCAGGGTTGACCTACGAGCAGTACTTC.

This clone was seen once. This sequence joins TRBV24-1 and TRBJ1-2; D ambiguous. V was clipped by 4 bases and J by 6 bases, with 17 bases between them. Germline CDR1 reads KGHDR; CDR2 reads SFDVKD. The CDR3 spans 15 residues. The CDR3 protein is CATSDHGRAQDGYTF. In DNA form, the CDR3 reads TGTGCCACCAGTGACCACGGACGAGCCCAGGATGGCTACACCTTC.

This chain joins TRBV3-1 (or the pseudogene TRBV3-2) and TRBJ1-3, with TRBD1 matching 7 bases. CDR3 size: 17 residues. The V segment lost 6 bases and the J segment 4 bases; nucleotides outside the gene matches: 15. Germline loops: CDR1 LGHDT, CDR2 YNNKEL (reference sequence). DNA for the CDR3: TGTGCCAGCAGAATCACCCGACAGGGAGCGATCGGAAACACCATATATTTT. It specifies CASRITRQGAIGNTIYF.

The V and J genes are TRBV30 and TRBJ1-5, with D possibly matching TRBD1 (6 bases). The CDR3 spans 17 residues. The germline gives CDR1 GTSNPN, CDR2 SVGIG (reference sequence). The V and J ends lost 2 bases and 2 bases respectively, with 19 bases between them. CDR3 in amino acids: CAWSNRGAVGRNQPQHF. CDR3 DNA sequence: TGTGCCTGGAGTAATCGGGGGGCCGTGGGCCGCAATCAGCCCCAGCATTTT.

This clone was observed a single time. In DNA form, the CDR3 reads TGCGCCAGCAGCCAAGATAGTTGGGAGGGGGAGAGAACTGAAGCTTTCTTT. Amino acids: CASSQDSWEGERTEAFF. The genes are TRBV4-3 and TRBJ1-1, with a tentative D call TRBD1 (6 bases). V gave up 0 bases and J gave up 5 bases, with 19 bases separating them. The CDR3 totals 17 residues. Germline lookup yields CDR1 LGHNA and CDR2 YSLEER.

As for this clone: Distinct nucleotide sequences in the sample also encode this CDR3. The J gene is TRBJ2-7, the V gene TRBV28; D uncertain. Looked up from germline, CDR1 is MDHEN and CDR2 is SYDVKM. The CDR3 loop spans 12 amino acids. Trimming removed 4 bases from V and 1 base from J, with 5 bases in between. The CDR3 nucleotides are TGTGCCAGCAGTTATTCGTCCTACGAGCAGTACTTC. Its protein is CASSYSSYEQYF.

This chain links TRBV11-2 with TRBJ2-7, with 9 bases matching TRBD1. Germline trimming cut 6 bases from V and 0 bases from J; bases unmatched to any gene: 12. The CDR3 sequence is 17 residues long. Per the germline V gene, CDR1 is SGHAT and CDR2 is FQNNGV. The CDR3 region is CASRKVTGTGSSYEQYF. The CDR3 DNA is TGTGCCAGCAGAAAAGTCACCGGGACAGGGAGCTCCTACGAGCAGTACTTC.